The rows below give T cell receptor beta chains drawn from one sample of a study of blood T cell repertoires in COVID-19. Produced via immunoSEQ multiplex PCR; TCRdb's table is partial and in-frame only. The sample has roughly 120,000 clones; around 80% are singletons. Source material: peripheral blood. The receptors shown here come from a human donor in a cohort sampled during active or convalescent COVID-19. Both conserved end residues are part of each CDR3. The D gene is left open where the match is weak. Where a row states a size, it is once, few, many or the class of an expanded clone; other rows omit it.

TGTGCCAGCAGTGATTGGGGACAGGGATGGGCAAACTCCTACGAGCAGTACTTC	CASSDWGQGWANSYEQYF	few	TRBV2	TRBJ2-7	TRBD1
TGTGCCAGCAGTGATCCCAGGGGTGCCTCACCCCTCCACTTT	CASSDPRGASPLHF	few	TRBV2	TRBJ1-6	.
TGCAGAGGAAAAGGACAACACGGCTACACCTTC	CRGKGQHGYTF	.	TRBV20-1	TRBJ1-2	.
TGTGCCAGCAGCTTGGCGGGATCAACCTACGAGCAGTACTTC	CASSLAGSTYEQYF	few	TRBV5-4	TRBJ2-7	.
TGCGCCAGCAGCTTGGGACCGGGGTACAATGAGCAGTTCTTC	CASSLGPGYNEQFF	.	TRBV5-1	TRBJ2-1	.
TGCGCCAGCAGCCCAGCTAGCGGGAGTAGTACCGGGGAGCTGTTTTTT	CASSPASGSSTGELFF	.	TRBV5-1	TRBJ2-2	TRBD2
TGTGCCAGCAGCTATTCAACAGGTTCCTACGAGCAGTACTTC	CASSYSTGSYEQYF	.	TRBV9	TRBJ2-7	.
TGTGCCAGCACCAAGACTAGCGGGAGGGCCAAAGGCAATGAGCAGTTCTTC	CASTKTSGRAKGNEQFF	.	TRBV2	TRBJ2-1	TRBD2
TGTGCCAGCAGTCGCTTAGCGGGAGATATGTCCTACAATGAGCAGTTCTTC	CASSRLAGDMSYNEQFF	.	TRBV6-2/TRBV6-3	TRBJ2-1	TRBD2
TGTGCCAGCAGCCCCGGGACTAGCGGGTTCTCCTACGAGCAGTACTTC	CASSPGTSGFSYEQYF	.	TRBV5-4	TRBJ2-7	TRBD2
TGCAGCCTCCGGACAGGTCTATCAGATACGCAGTATTTT	CSLRTGLSDTQYF	few	TRBV29-1	TRBJ2-3	TRBD1
TGTGCCAGCAGCCGAACAGGACAGCCTCTTTCCCACTACGAGCAGTACTTC	CASSRTGQPLSHYEQYF	.	TRBV11-2	TRBJ2-7	.
TGTGCCAGCAGCTTAGAAGGCAGGGGGCGTGAAAAACTGTTTTTT	CASSLEGRGREKLFF	.	TRBV7-6	TRBJ1-4	TRBD1
TGTGCCAGCAGCAACGCCGCTGTGAGCTCCTATAATTCACCCCTCCACTTT	CASSNAAVSSYNSPLHF	few	TRBV13	TRBJ1-6	.
TGCGCCAGCAGCTGGACAGGCTACGAGCAGTACTTC	CASSWTGYEQYF	.	TRBV5-1	TRBJ2-7	TRBD1
TGTGCCAGCAGCTTGGTATGGGACAGGGGACTCTATGGCTACACCTTC	CASSLVWDRGLYGYTF	.	TRBV5-6	TRBJ1-2	TRBD1
TGTGCCACCAGTGGGCCTTACAATGAGCAGTTCTTC	CATSGPYNEQFF	once	TRBV24-1	TRBJ2-1	.
TGTGCCACGAGACAGGGGATGAACACTGAAGCTTTCTTT	CATRQGMNTEAFF	.	TRBV11-2	TRBJ1-1	TRBD1
TGCGCCAGCAGCAGGGAGACTGGGGCCAACGTCCTGACTTTC	CASSRETGANVLTF	once	TRBV5-1	TRBJ2-6	.
TGCAGTGCTAGGGGCTTTGAGACCCAGTACTTC	CSARGFETQYF	.	TRBV20-1	TRBJ2-5	.
TGTGCCAGCAGCCTCCAGGTGCTTGGGACAGATACGCAGTATTTT	CASSLQVLGTDTQYF	.	TRBV7-2	TRBJ2-3	.
TGTGCCAGTCGCCCCGGGACAGGGGACGCCTATGGCTACACCTTC	CASRPGTGDAYGYTF	once	TRBV19	TRBJ1-2	TRBD1
TGCAGTGCTAGTTCGGGGATCTCCTACAATGAGCAGTTCTTC	CSASSGISYNEQFF	.	TRBV20-1	TRBJ2-1	.
TGTGCCAGCAGCTTCGGGACAGCGGCGAACACTGAAGCTTTCTTT	CASSFGTAANTEAFF	.	TRBV7-2	TRBJ1-1	TRBD1
TGCAGCGGCCGGGACAGGGACAATGAGCAGTTCTTC	CSGRDRDNEQFF	.	TRBV29-1	TRBJ2-1	TRBD1
TGCGCCAGCAGCTTAGTCCCGACAGTAAACACTGAAGCTTTCTTT	CASSLVPTVNTEAFF	.	TRBV5-1	TRBJ1-1	.